The 6 T cell receptor beta chains below all came from one sample that was sequenced in a study of shared clonotypes between healthy human individuals. Only in-frame clones appear in the TCRdb table, and some are missing; sequencing was by immunoSEQ multiplex PCR. The sample shows about 1.5 million clones, around 98% of them seen only once. Sequenced input: naive CD4+ T cells sorted from blood. As for subset: CD45RA+ positively selected. The receptors derive from a man aged 25 to 40 in good health.

Turning to this clone: The same CDR3 can be traced to other DNA sequences in this sample. CDR3 nucleotide sequence: TGTGCCAGCAGCGTAGGCAGTCACAATGAGCAGTTCTTC. Its translation: CASSVGSHNEQFF. The rearrangement links TRBV9 to TRBJ2-1; no definite D call. This CDR3 is built from 13 residues. Trimming pared 0 bases from V and 5 bases from J, leaving 6 bases between. Germline V gene lookup returns CDR1 SGDLS and CDR2 YYNGEE.

CDR3: CASSGPGAGANVLTF. CDR3 DNA: TGTGCCAGCAGCGGACCGGGGGCTGGGGCCAACGTCCTGACTTTC. This chain uses TRBV9 with TRBJ2-6; tentatively, D is TRBD2 (6 bases). The CDR3 length is 15 residues. V was shortened by 3 bases and J by 2 bases, with 9 bases between the two germline ends. CDR1 and CDR2 (germline): SGDLS, YYNGEE. The variable domain in full, with the rest retrieved from reference TRBV9 and TRBJ2-6, is DSGVTQTPKHLITATGQRVTLRCSPRSGDLSVYWYQQSLDQGLQFLIQYYNGEERAKGNILERFSAQQFPDLHSELNLSSLELGDSALYFCASSGPGAGANVLTFGAGSRLTVL.

This clone was observed a single time. V gene TRBV9 combines with J gene TRBJ2-3; D might be TRBD2 (6 bases). In germline, CDR1 is SGDLS, CDR2 YYNGEE. This CDR3 is 15 amino acids long. The germline V and J ends were trimmed by 0 bases and 5 bases, with 13 bases remaining between them. The CDR3 DNA sequence: TGTGCCAGCAGCGTAGTTTCGGGAGTGGGAGATACGCAGTATTTT. Its protein is CASSVVSGVGDTQYF.

The V and J genes are TRBV7-6 and TRBJ2-7; the D is unclear. Trimming cost V 1 base and J 5 bases, with 9 bases left between them. This CDR3 contains 13 residues. The germline CDR1 and CDR2 sequences are SGHVS and FNYEAQ. The chain's CDR3 is CASSLGAGDEQYF. CDR3 sequence (DNA): TGTGCCAGCAGCTTAGGGGCAGGCGACGAGCAGTACTTC.

This CDR3 reads CASSIDGGAGYTF. The CDR3 bases are TGTGCCAGTAGTATAGATGGGGGAGCTGGCTACACCTTC. The V gene is TRBV19, the J gene TRBJ1-2; D may be TRBD1 (5 bases). The CDR3 covers 13 residues. Germline V gene lookup returns CDR1 LNHDA and CDR2 SQIVND (reference sequence). V was cut by 0 bases and J by 7 bases, with 9 bases left in between.

The genes are TRBV29-1 and TRBJ2-3; TRBD2 matches 9 bases. The V gene's germline CDR1 is SQVTM and CDR2 ANQGSEA. Losses at the gene ends were 4 bases for V and 6 bases for J; bases not matched to a gene: 8. This CDR3 region has 14 residues. The CDR3: CSVGFSGSGDTQYF. The CDR3 DNA follows: TGCAGCGTTGGGTTTAGCGGGAGTGGGGATACGCAGTATTTT.